This TCR beta chain is from a study of regulatory T cells in long-lasting Graves disease. For the study at large: Over-5-year antithyroid drug use with positive TSH receptor antibodies defined persistent Graves' disease in the study.

Study results and limitations: TRBV28, TRBJ1-2 and TRBJ2-5 emerged as the favored segments in persistent disease. Sampling was limited to peripheral blood rather than thyroid tissue. Persistent-disease Graves' patients showed less TCR diversity than new cases.

Time point reported: persistent/refractory GD, antithyroid drugs over 5 years with positive TRAb. Extracted RNA from PBMCs served as the source of the TCR library. This CDR3 spans 18 amino acids. Germline lookup yields CDR1 MDHEN and CDR2 SYDVKM. The V and J ends lost 6 bases and 4 bases, in that order; junction bases with no gene match: 17. This clonotype was seen only a few times. Its antigen is unidentified. iRepertoire HTBI primers and Arm-PCR of CDR3 regions built TCR beta libraries. TCRdb used MiXCR to reprocess the multiplex PCR reads, holding one entry per CDR3 protein. There are 450,000 or so distinct CDR3 sequences in the sample; about 20% occur only once, and 6.5% to 8% lies in the top ten.

The material sequenced was peripheral blood mononuclear cells (PBMCs), taken when the disease was refractory, from a patient treated with antithyroid drugs. The sequence was collected from a female donor with Graves disease. The chain carries TRBV28 and TRBJ2-3, with 9 bases that match TRBD2. CDR3 in amino acids: CASSPAARAGGFPDTQYF. For the CDR3, the DNA is TGTGCCAGCAGCCCCGCGGCACGGGCGGGAGGGTTCCCAGATACGCAGTATTTT.